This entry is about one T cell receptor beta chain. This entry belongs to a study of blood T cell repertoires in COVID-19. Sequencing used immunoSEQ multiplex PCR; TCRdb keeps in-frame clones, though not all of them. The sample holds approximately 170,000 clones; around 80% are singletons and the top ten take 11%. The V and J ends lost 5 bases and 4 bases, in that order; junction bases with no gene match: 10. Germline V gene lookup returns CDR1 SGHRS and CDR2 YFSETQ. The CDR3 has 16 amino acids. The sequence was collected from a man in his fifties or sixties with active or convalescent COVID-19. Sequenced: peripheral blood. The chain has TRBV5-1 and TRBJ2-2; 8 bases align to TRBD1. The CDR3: CASRSPGGAGTGELFF. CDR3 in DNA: TGCGCCAGCAGGTCCCCAGGGGGCGCGGGCACCGGGGAGCTGTTTTTT. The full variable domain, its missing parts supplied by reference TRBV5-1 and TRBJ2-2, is KAGVTQTPRYLIKTRGQQVTLSCSPISGHRSVSWYQQTPGQGLQFLFEYFSETQRNKGNFPGRFSGRQFSNSRSEMNVSTLELGDSALYLCASRSPGGAGTGELFFGEGSRLTVL.